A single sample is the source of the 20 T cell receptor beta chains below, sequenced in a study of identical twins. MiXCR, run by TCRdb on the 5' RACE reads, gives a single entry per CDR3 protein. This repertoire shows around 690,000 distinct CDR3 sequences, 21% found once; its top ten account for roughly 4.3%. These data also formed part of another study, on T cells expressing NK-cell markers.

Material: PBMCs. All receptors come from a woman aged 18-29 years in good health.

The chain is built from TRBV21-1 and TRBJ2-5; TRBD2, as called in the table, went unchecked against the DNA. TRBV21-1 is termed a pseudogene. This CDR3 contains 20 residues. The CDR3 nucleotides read TGTGCCAGCAGCACCAAATTTCCGGGGACTAGCGGGATGTATGGAGAGACCCAGTACTTC. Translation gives CASSTKFPGTSGMYGETQYF.

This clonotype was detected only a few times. Here the CDR3 reads CASSLSATGEEQYF. The CDR3 DNA follows: TGTGCCAGCAGTTTGTCGGCGACTGGGGAAGAGCAGTACTTC. This chain connects TRBV27 to TRBJ2-7; D ambiguous. The V end was cut by 3 bases, the J end by 7 bases, with 16 bases between. This CDR3 region has 14 residues. CDR1 and CDR2 (germline): MNHEY, SMNVEV (reference sequence).

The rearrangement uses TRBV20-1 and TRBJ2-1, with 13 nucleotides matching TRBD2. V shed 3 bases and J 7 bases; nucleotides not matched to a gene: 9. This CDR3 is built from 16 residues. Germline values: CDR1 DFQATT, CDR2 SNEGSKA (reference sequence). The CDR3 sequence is CSASLLTSGRGNEQFF. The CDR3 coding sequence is TGCAGTGCTAGCCTTCTTACTAGCGGGAGGGGGAATGAGCAGTTCTTC.

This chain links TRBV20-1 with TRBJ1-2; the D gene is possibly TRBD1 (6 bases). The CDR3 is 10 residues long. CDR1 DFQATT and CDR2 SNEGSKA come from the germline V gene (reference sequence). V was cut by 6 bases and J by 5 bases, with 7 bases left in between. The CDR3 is CSATGYGYTF. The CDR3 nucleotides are TGCAGTGCCACAGGGTATGGCTACACCTTC.

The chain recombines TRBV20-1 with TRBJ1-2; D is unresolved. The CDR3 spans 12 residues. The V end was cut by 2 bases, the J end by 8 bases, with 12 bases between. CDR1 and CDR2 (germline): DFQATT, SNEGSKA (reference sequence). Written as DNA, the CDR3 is TGCAGTGCTAGAATTGGTCCGGGAGGCTACACCTTC. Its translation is CSARIGPGGYTF.

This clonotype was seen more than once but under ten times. The CDR3 protein is CASSLRRRGYGTDTQYF. In nucleotides, the CDR3 is TGTGCCAGCAGCTTGAGGCGGAGGGGTTACGGCACAGATACGCAGTATTTT. The rearrangement links TRBV7-2 to TRBJ2-3; a weak D match, TRBD2 (6 bases). V was clipped by 3 bases and J by 1 base, with 17 bases between them. The CDR3 runs 17 residues. Germline CDR1 reads SGHTA; CDR2 reads FQGNSA.

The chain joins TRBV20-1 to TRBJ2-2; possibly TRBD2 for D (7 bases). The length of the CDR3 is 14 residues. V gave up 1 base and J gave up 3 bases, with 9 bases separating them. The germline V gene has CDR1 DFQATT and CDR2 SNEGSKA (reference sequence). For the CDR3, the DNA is TGCAGTGCTAGAGCGGGGGGCTACACCGGGGAGCTGTTTTTT. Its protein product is CSARAGGYTGELFF.

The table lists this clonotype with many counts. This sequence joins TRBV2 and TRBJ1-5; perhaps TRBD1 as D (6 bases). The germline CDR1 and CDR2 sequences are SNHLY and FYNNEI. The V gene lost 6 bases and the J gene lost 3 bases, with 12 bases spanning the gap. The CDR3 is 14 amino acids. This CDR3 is CASSWTATNQPQHF. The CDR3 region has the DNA TGTGCCAGCAGCTGGACAGCTACCAATCAGCCCCAGCATTTT.

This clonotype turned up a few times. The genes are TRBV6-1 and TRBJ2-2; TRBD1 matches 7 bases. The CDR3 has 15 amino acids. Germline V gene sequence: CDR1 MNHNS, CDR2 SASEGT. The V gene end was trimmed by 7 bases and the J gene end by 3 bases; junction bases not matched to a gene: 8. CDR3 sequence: CASTTTGRYTGELFF. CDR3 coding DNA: TGTGCCAGCACGACGACAGGGAGATACACCGGGGAGCTGTTTTTT.

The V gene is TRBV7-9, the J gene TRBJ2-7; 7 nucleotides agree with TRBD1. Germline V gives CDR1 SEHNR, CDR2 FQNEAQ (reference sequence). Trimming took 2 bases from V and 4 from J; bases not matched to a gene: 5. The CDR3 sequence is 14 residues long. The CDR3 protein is CASSLPGQRYEQYF. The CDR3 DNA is TGTGCCAGCAGCTTACCGGGACAGCGTTACGAGCAGTACTTC.

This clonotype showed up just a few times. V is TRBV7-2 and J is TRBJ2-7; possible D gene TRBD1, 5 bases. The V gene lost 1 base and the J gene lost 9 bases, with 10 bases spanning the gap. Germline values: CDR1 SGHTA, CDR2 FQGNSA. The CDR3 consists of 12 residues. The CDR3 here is CASSLDWGWQYF. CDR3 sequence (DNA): TGTGCCAGCAGCTTAGATTGGGGCTGGCAGTACTTC.

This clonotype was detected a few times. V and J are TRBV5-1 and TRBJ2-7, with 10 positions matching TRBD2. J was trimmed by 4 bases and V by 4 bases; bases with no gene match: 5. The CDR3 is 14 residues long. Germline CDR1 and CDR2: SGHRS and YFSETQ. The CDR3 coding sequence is TGCGCCAGCAGCCCCGGGACTAGCGTTTACGAGCAGTACTTC. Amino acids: CASSPGTSVYEQYF. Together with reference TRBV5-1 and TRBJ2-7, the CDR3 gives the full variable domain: KAGVTQTPRYLIKTRGQQVTLSCSPISGHRSVSWYQQTPGQGLQFLFEYFSETQRNKGNFPGRFSGRQFSNSRSEMNVSTLELGDSALYLCASSPGTSVYEQYFGPGTRLTVT.

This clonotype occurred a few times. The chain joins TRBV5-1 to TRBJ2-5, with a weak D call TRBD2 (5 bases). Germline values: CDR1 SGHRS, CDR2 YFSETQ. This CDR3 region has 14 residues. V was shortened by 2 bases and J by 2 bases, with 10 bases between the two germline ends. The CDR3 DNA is TGCGCCAGCAGCTTTGGAGACTATCAAGAGACCCAGTACTTC. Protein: CASSFGDYQETQYF.

CDR3 coding DNA: TGTGCCAGCAGCTTAGCACCGGGACAGGTTCTAGGTGAGCAGTTCTTC. It encodes CASSLAPGQVLGEQFF. The rearrangement uses TRBV7-2 and TRBJ2-1; 8 bases match TRBD1. Germline trimming cut 0 bases from V and 9 bases from J; bases unmatched to any gene: 10. Germline V lookup: CDR1 SGHTA, CDR2 FQGNSA. The CDR3 loop spans 16 amino acids.

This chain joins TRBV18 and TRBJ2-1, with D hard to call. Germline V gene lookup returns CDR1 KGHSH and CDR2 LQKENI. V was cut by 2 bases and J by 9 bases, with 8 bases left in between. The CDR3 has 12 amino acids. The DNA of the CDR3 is TGTGCCAGCTCACCATTTTCGTCTGAGCAGTTCTTC. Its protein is CASSPFSSEQFF.

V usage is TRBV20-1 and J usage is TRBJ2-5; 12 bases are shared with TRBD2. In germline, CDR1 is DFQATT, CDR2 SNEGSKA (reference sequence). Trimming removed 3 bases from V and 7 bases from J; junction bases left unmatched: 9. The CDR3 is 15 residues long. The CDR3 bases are TGCAGTGCTAGCAAGACTAGCGGGGGCCAGGCGACCCAGTACTTC. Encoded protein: CSASKTSGGQATQYF.

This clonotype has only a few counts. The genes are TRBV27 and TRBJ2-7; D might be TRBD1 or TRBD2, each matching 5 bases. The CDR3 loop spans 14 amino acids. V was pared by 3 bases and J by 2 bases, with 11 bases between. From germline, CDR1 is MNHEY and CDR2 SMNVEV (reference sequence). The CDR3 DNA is TGTGCCAGCAGTTTGGGACCTCTCCCCTACGAGCAGTACTTC. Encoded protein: CASSLGPLPYEQYF.

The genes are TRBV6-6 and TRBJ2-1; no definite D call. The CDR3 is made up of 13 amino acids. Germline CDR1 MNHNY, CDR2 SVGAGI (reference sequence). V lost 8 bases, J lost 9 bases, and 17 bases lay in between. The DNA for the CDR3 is TGTGCCAGCCCAGACGAGAGCACTCCTGAGCAGTTCTTC. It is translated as CASPDESTPEQFF.

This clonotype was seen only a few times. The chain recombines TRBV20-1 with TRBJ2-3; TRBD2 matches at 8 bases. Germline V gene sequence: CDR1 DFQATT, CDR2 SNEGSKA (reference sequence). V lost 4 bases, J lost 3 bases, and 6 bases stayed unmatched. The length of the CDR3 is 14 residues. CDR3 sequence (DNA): TGCAGTGCTACCGGGACTAGAGAGACAGATACGCAGTATTTT. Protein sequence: CSATGTRETDTQYF.

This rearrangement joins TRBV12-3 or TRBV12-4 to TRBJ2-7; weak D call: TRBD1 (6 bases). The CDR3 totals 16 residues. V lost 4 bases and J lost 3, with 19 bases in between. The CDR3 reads CASSSLSRDKLYEQYF. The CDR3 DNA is TGTGCCAGCAGTTCCCTATCCCGGGACAAACTCTACGAGCAGTACTTC.